These T cell receptor beta chains were read from a single sample in a study of shared clonotypes between healthy human individuals. Clones were read by immunoSEQ multiplex PCR, and TCRdb kept only the in-frame ones, dropping some. The table includes under 700,000 clones, about 95% detected once. Material for sequencing was naive CD8+ T cells sorted from blood. These receptors originate from a young woman in good health. Each CDR3 is given with its conserved first and last residue. A D gene is named only where the DNA matches it firmly.

J	D	V	CDR3	DNA
TRBJ2-3	TRBD2	TRBV2	CASSSLARSTDTQYF	TGTGCCAGCAGTTCACTAGCGCGAAGCACAGATACGCAGTATTTT
TRBJ2-7	NA	TRBV5-1	CASSLSGQDYEQYF	TGCGCCAGCAGCTTATCGGGACAAGACTACGAGCAGTACTTC
TRBJ2-7	NA	TRBV6-5	CASSYSLQGYEQYF	TGTGCCAGCAGTTACTCATTGCAGGGCTACGAGCAGTACTTC
TRBJ2-3	TRBD2	TRBV2	CASSDSRTSVSDTQYF	TGTGCCAGCAGTGATTCAAGGACTAGCGTATCAGATACGCAGTATTTT
TRBJ2-5	NA	TRBV28	CASSLSRVGTLQETQYF	TGTGCCAGCAGTCTCTCCAGGGTGGGGACTCTCCAAGAGACCCAGTACTTC
TRBJ2-1	TRBD1	TRBV27	CASSFGTGGRNEQFF	TGTGCCAGCAGTTTTGGGACAGGGGGTAGGAATGAGCAGTTCTTC
TRBJ2-7	TRBD2	TRBV7-2	CASSSPRAGGGGVDEQYF	TGTGCCAGCAGCAGCCCTAGGGCGGGAGGAGGAGGGGTCGACGAGCAGTACTTC
TRBJ2-2	NA	TRBV28	CASSRYSGEWNTGELFF	TGTGCCAGCAGTAGATACTCAGGGGAGTGGAACACCGGGGAGCTGTTTTTT
TRBJ2-7	TRBD1	TRBV4-2	CASSAAGQGASEQYF	TGTGCCAGCAGCGCGGCCGGCCAGGGGGCGAGCGAGCAGTACTTC
TRBJ2-5	TRBD2	TRBV13	CASSLAEIETQYF	TGTGCCAGCAGTCTAGCGGAGATAGAGACCCAGTACTTC
TRBJ1-4	NA	TRBV7-2	CASSLSGGRDEKLFF	TGTGCCAGCAGCTTATCCGGGGGTAGGGATGAAAAACTGTTTTTT